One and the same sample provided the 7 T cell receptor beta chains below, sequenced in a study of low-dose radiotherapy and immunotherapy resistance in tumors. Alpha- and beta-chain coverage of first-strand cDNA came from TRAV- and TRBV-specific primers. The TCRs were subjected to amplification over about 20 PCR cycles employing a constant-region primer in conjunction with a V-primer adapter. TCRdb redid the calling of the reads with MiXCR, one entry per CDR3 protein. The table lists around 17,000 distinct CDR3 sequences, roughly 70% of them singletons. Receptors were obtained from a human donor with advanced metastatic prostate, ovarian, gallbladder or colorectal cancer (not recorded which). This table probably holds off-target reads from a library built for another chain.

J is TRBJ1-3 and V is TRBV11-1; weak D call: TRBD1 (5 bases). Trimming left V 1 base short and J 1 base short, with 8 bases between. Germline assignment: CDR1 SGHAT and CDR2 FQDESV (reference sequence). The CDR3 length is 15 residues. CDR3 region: CASSLGQPSGNTIYF. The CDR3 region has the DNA TGTGCCAGCAGCTTAGGACAGCCGTCTGGAAACACCATATATTTT. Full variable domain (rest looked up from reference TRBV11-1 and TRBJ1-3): EAEVAQSPRYKITEKSQAVAFWCDPISGHATLYWYRQILGQGPELLVQFQDESVVDDSQLPKDRFSAERLKGVDSTLKIQPAELGDSAMYLCASSLGQPSGNTIYFGEGSWLTVV.

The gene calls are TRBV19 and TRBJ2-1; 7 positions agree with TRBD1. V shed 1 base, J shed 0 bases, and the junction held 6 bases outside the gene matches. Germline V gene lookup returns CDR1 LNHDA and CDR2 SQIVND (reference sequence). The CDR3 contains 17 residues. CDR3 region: CASSIGPDRASYNEQFF. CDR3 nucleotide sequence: TGTGCCAGTAGTATAGGCCCAGACAGGGCCTCCTACAATGAGCAGTTCTTC.

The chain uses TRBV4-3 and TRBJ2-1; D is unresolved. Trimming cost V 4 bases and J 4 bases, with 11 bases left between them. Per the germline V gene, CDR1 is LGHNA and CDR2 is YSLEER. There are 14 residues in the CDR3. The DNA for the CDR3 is TGCGCCAGCAGCCCTGACCAGCATTACAATGAGCAGTTCTTC. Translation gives CASSPDQHYNEQFF.

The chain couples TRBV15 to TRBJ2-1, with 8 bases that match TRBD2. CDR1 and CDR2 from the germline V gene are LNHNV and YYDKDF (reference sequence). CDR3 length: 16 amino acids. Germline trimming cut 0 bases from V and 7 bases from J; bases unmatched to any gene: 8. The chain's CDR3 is CATSREASGSWNEQFF. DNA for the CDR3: TGTGCCACCAGCAGAGAAGCGAGCGGGAGTTGGAATGAGCAGTTCTTC.

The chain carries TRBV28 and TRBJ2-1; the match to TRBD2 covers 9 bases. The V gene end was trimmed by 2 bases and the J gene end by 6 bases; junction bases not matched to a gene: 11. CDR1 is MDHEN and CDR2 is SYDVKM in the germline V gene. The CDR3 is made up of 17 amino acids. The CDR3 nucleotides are TGTGCCAGCAGTTTACCAGCGGGAGGCCCTGAAGCCAATGAGCAGTTCTTC. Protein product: CASSLPAGGPEANEQFF.

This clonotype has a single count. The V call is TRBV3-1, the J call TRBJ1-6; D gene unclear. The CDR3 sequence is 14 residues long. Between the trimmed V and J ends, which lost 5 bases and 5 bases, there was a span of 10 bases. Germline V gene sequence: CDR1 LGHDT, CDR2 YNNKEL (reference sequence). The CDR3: CASSEQADNSPLHF. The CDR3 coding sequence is TGTGCCAGCAGCGAACAAGCCGATAATTCACCCCTCCACTTT.

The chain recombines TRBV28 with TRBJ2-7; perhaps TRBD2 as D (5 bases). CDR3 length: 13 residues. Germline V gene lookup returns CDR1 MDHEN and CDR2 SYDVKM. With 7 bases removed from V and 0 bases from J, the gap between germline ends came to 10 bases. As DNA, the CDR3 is TGTGCCAGCACCGGGGTTTACTCCTACGAGCAGTACTTC. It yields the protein CASTGVYSYEQYF.